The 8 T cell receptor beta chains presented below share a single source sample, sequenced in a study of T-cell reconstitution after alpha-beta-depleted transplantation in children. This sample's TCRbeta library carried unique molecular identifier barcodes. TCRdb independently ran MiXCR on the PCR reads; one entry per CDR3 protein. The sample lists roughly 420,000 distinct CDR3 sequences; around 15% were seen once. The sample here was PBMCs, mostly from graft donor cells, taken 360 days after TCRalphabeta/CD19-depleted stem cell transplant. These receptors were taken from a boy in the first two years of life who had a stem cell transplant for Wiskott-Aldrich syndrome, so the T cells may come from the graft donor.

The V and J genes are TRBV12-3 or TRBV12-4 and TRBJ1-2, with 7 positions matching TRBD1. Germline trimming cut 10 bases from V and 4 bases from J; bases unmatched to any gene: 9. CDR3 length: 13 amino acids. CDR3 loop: CATIRQGSYGYTF. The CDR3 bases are TGTGCCACCATACGACAGGGTAGCTATGGCTACACCTTC.

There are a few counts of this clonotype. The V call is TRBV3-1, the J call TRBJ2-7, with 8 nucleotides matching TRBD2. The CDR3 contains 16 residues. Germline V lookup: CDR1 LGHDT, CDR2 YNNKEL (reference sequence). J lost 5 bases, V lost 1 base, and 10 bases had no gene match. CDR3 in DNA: TGTGCCAGCAGCCAAGGTTTGCGGGGGGCCCTAGACGAGCAGTACTTC. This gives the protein CASSQGLRGALDEQYF.

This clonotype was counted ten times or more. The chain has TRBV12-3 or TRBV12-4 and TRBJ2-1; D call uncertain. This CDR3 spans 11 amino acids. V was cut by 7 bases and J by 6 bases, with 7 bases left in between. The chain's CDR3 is CASKRSNEQFF. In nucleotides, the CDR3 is TGTGCCAGCAAACGAAGCAATGAGCAGTTCTTC.

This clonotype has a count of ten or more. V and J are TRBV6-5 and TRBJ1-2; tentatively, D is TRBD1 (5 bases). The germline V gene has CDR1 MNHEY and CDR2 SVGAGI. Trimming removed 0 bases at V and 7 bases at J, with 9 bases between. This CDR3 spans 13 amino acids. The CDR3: CASSYSRVRGYTF. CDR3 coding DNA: TGTGCCAGCAGTTACTCCAGGGTTCGTGGCTACACCTTC.

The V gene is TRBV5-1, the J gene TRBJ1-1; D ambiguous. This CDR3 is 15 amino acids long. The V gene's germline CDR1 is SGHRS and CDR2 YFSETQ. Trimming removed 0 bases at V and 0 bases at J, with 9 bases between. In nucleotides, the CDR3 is TGCGCCAGCAGCTTGGAAACCGCCTTGAACACTGAAGCTTTCTTT. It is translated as CASSLETALNTEAFF.

The CDR3 coding sequence is TGTGCCAGCAGCTTACGCGGACTAGCGGGAGCCAAAAACATTCAGTACTTC. It encodes CASSLRGLAGAKNIQYF. J is TRBJ2-4 and V is TRBV5-6; TRBD2 agrees at 11 bases. The CDR3 extends over 17 amino acids. The V segment lost 2 bases and the J segment 0 bases; nucleotides outside the gene matches: 4. Germline loops: CDR1 SGHDT, CDR2 YYEEEE.

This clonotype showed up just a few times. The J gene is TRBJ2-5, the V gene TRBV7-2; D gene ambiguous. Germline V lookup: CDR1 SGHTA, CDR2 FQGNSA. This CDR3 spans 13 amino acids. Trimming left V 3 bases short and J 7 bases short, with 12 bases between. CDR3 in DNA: TGTGCCAGCAGCTTTGAACCCATAGGGACCCAGTACTTC. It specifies CASSFEPIGTQYF.

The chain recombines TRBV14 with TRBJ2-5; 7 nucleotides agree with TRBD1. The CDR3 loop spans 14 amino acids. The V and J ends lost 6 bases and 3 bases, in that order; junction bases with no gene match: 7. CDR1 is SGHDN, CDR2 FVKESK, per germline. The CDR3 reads CASRETGSKETQYF. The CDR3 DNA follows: TGTGCCAGCAGGGAGACAGGGTCAAAAGAGACCCAGTACTTC.